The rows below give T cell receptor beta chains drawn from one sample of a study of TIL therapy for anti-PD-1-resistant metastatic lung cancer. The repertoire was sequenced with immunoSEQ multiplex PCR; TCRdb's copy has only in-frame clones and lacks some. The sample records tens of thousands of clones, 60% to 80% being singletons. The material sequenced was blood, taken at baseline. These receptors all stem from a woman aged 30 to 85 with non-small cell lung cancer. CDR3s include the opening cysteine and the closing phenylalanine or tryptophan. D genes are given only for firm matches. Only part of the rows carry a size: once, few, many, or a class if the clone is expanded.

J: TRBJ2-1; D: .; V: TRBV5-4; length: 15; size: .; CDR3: CASRPSGVTDNEQFF; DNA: TGTGCCAGCAGACCGAGCGGCGTCACCGACAATGAGCAGTTCTTC
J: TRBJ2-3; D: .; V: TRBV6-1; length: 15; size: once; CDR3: CATNWEGKASDTQYF; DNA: TGTGCCACCAACTGGGAAGGAAAAGCCAGCGATACGCAGTATTTT
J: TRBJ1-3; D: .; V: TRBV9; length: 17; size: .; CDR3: CASSVDLGQVPGNTIYF; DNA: TGTGCCAGCAGCGTAGATCTAGGGCAGGTCCCTGGAAACACCATATATTTT
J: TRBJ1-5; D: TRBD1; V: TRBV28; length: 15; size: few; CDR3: CASNGQGGSNQPQHF; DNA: TGTGCCAGCAACGGACAGGGGGGTAGCAATCAGCCCCAGCATTTT
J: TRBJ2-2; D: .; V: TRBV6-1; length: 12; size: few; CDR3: CASTLEPGELFF; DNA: TGTGCCAGCACGCTTGAGCCGGGGGAGCTGTTTTTT
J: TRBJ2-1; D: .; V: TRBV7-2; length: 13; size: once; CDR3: CASSPNTVGEQFF; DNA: TGTGCCAGCAGCCCCAACACGGTCGGTGAGCAGTTCTTC
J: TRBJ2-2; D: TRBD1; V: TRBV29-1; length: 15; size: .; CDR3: CSVEGQGASIGELFF; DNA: TGCAGCGTTGAGGGGCAGGGGGCCTCTATCGGGGAGCTGTTTTTT
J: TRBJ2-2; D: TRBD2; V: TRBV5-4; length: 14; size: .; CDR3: CASSLAGGTGELFF; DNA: TGTGCCAGCAGCTTAGCGGGAGGGACCGGGGAGCTGTTTTTT
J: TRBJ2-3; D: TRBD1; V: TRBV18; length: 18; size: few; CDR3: CASSPGQGASGDADTQYF; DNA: TGTGCCAGCTCACCGGGTCAGGGGGCAAGCGGAGACGCGGATACGCAGTATTTT
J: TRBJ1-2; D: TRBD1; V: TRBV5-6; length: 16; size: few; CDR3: CASRQDRGRPGYGYTF; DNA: TGTGCCAGCAGACAAGACAGGGGGCGTCCGGGCTATGGCTACACCTTC
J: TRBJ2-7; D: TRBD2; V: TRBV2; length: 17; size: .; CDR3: CASSDFQVSSGSHEQYF; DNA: TGTGCCAGCAGTGATTTCCAAGTCTCTAGCGGGTCCCACGAGCAGTACTTC
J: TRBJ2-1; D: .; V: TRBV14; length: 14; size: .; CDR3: CASSLDGAFPQQFF; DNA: TGTGCCAGCAGCCTGGACGGGGCATTCCCGCAGCAGTTCTTC
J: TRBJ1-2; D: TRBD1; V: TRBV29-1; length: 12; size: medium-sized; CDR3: CSLRQGLVGYTF; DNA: TGCAGTTTACGACAGGGCCTAGTGGGCTACACCTTC
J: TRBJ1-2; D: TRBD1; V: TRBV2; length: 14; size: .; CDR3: CASTLDRVDSGYTF; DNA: TGTGCCAGCACTTTGGACAGGGTAGACTCTGGCTACACCTTC
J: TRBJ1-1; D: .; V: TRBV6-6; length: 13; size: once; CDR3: CASSYSVRTEAFF; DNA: TGTGCCAGCAGTTACTCGGTCCGCACTGAAGCTTTCTTT
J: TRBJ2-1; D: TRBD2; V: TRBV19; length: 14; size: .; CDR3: CASSPSGSFSEQFF; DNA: TGTGCCAGTAGTCCGAGCGGGAGTTTCTCTGAGCAGTTCTTC
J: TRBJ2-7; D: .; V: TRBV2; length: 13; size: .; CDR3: CASSERSVSEQYF; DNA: TGTGCCAGCAGTGAAAGATCCGTATCCGAGCAGTACTTC
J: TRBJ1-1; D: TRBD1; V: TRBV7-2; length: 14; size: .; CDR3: CASSLSGQGSEAFF; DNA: TGTGCCAGCAGCTTAAGTGGACAGGGGTCTGAAGCTTTCTTT
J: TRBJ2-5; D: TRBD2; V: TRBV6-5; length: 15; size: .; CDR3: CASSPTGGRAETQYF; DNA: TGTGCCAGCAGCCCTACTGGCGGGAGAGCCGAGACCCAGTACTTC
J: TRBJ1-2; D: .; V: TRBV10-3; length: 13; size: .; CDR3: CAISESGQGSYTF; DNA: TGTGCCATCAGTGAGTCCGGCCAGGGGTCGTACACCTTC
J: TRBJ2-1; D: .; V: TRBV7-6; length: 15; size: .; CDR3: CASSSWGGPGKEQFF; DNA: TGTGCCAGCAGCTCCTGGGGCGGCCCCGGGAAGGAGCAGTTCTTC
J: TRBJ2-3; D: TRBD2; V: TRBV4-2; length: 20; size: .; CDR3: CASSLGLSGTDRVRTDTQYF; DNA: TGTGCCAGCAGCCTGGGTCTGAGCGGGACCGATCGTGTGCGCACAGATACGCAGTATTTT
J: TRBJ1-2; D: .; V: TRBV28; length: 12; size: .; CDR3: CASSWPQGGYTF; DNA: TGTGCCAGCAGTTGGCCCCAGGGCGGCTACACCTTC
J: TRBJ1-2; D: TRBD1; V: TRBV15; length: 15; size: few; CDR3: CATSRARGEGVGYTF; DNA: TGTGCCACCAGCAGAGCCAGGGGGGAAGGGGTTGGCTACACCTTC
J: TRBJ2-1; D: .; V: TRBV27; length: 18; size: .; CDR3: CASSSRPPGLQVFDEQFF; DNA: TGTGCCAGCAGTTCCCGCCCCCCGGGGTTACAAGTATTCGATGAGCAGTTCTTC
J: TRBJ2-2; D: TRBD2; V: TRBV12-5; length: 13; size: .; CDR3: CASGPRGTGELFF; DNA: TGTGCTAGTGGGCCGCGGGGGACTGGGGAGCTGTTTTTT
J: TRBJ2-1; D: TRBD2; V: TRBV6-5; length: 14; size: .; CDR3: CASSLAGRYNEQFF; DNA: TGTGCCAGCAGCCTAGCGGGCAGGTACAATGAGCAGTTCTTC
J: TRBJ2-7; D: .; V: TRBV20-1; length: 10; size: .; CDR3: CSAGSEEQYF; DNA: TGCAGTGCTGGCTCAGAGGAGCAGTACTTC
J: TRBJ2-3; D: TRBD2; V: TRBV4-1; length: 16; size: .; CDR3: CASSYTSSGRADTQYF; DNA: TGCGCCAGCAGCTACACATCTAGCGGACGGGCAGATACGCAGTATTTT
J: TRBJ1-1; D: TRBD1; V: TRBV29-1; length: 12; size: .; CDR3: CSVRDSATGAFF; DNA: TGCAGCGTCCGGGACAGTGCGACGGGAGCTTTCTTT
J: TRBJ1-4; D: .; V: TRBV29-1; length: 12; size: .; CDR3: CSVGSGNEKLFF; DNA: TGCAGCGTTGGATCTGGGAATGAAAAACTGTTTTTT
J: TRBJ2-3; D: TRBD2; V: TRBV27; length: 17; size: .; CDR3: CASSSPGLAGGGDTQYF; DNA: TGTGCCAGCAGTTCCCCCGGACTAGCGGGAGGAGGGGATACGCAGTATTTT
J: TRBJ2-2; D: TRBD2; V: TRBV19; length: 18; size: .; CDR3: CASSPGLAAWDDTGELFF; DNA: TGTGCCAGTTCACCGGGACTAGCGGCCTGGGACGACACCGGGGAGCTGTTTTTT
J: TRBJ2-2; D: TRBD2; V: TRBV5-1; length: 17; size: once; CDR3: CASRSRGLADYTGELFF; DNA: TGCGCCAGCAGGTCCCGGGGACTAGCGGACTACACCGGGGAGCTGTTTTTT
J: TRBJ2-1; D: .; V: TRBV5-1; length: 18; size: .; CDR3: CASSLDTLDVSPYNEQFF; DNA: TGCGCCAGCAGCTTGGATACCTTAGATGTTTCCCCCTACAATGAGCAGTTCTTC
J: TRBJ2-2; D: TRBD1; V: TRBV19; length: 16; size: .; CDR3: CASTTLGTGNAGELFF; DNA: TGTGCCAGTACAACCCTCGGGACAGGGAATGCCGGGGAGCTGTTTTTT
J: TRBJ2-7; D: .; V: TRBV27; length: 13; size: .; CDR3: CASSFSNGYEQYF; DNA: TGTGCCAGCAGTTTTTCGAATGGGTACGAGCAGTACTTC
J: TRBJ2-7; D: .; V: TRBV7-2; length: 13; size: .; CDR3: CASSFAQAYEQYF; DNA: TGTGCCAGCAGCTTCGCCCAGGCCTACGAGCAGTACTTC
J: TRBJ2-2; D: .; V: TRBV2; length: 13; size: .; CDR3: CASSGINTGELFF; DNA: TGTGCCAGTTCAGGGATTAACACCGGGGAGCTGTTTTTT
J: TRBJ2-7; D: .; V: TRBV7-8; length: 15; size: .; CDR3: CASSLEVQGTYEQYF; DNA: TGTGCCAGCAGCTTAGAGGTCCAGGGGACCTACGAGCAGTACTTC
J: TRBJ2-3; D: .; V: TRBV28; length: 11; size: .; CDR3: CASSLGRTQYF; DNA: TGTGCCAGCAGTTTGGGTAGGACGCAGTATTTT
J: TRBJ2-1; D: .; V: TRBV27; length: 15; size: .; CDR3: CASSPRFDSPNEQFF; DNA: TGTGCCAGCAGCCCAAGGTTCGACAGCCCCAATGAGCAGTTCTTC
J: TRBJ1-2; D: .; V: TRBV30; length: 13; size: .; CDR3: CACYSAGSGGYTF; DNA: TGTGCCTGCTACTCGGCAGGGTCCGGTGGCTACACCTTC
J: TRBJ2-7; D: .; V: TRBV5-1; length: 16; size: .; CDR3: CASSQGGRAEAYEQYF; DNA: TGCGCCAGCAGCCAGGGAGGTAGGGCAGAGGCCTACGAGCAGTACTTC
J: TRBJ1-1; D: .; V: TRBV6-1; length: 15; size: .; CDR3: CASSEFPGVNTEAFF; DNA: TGTGCCAGCAGTGAATTCCCAGGGGTCAACACTGAAGCTTTCTTT